The rows below give T cell receptor beta chains drawn from one sample of a study of T cells in Graves' hyperthyroidism and ophthalmopathy. In TCRdb, the multiplex PCR reads were re-called with MiXCR into one record per CDR3 protein. The sample contains fewer than 200,000 distinct CDR3 sequences, over 8% of which appear only once. The sequenced material came from blood. The receptor source for this set is a woman in her late teens or twenties with Graves' hyperthyroidism that later progressed to Graves' ophthalmopathy. Each CDR3 is given with its conserved first and last residue. The order of the fields is D gene, J gene, V gene, clone size, CDR3 length, CDR3 DNA, CDR3 protein. A D gene is named only where the DNA matches it firmly. Clone sizes are given selectively: once, few, many, or a class where the clone is expanded.

>NA|TRBJ1-5|TRBV7-2|many|13
TGTGCCAGCAGCTTATGGAATAGTCAGCCCCAGCATTTT
CASSLWNSQPQHF
>NA|TRBJ2-7|TRBV3-1|many|14
TGTGCCAGCAGCCAAGATTCCACAATCTACGAGCAGTACTTC
CASSQDSTIYEQYF
>TRBD1|TRBJ2-5|TRBV9|many|14
TGTGCCAGCAGCATTGACAGGGGGGAGGAGACCCAGTACTTC
CASSIDRGEETQYF
>NA|TRBJ2-5|TRBV12-3/TRBV12-4|many|13
TGTGCCAGCAGTTCTAGCGCACAAGAGACCCAGTACTTC
CASSSSAQETQYF
>TRBD1|TRBJ2-1|TRBV7-3|few|17
TGTGCCAGCAGCCCAAGCTCCCGGGACAGGGTGTACAATGAGCAGTTCTTC
CASSPSSRDRVYNEQFF
>TRBD1|TRBJ1-5|TRBV27|many|14
TGTGCCAGCAGGAGGACAGGGGGTAATCAGCCCCAGCATTTT
CASRRTGGNQPQHF
>NA|TRBJ2-2|TRBV30|many|16
TGTGCCTGGAGCCCAGCCAGGGTTATGAACACCGGGGAGCTGTTTTTT
CAWSPARVMNTGELFF
>TRBD2|TRBJ2-7|TRBV3-1|many|13
TGTGCCAGCAGCCGCGGGGGAAACTACGAGCAGTACTTC
CASSRGGNYEQYF
>NA|TRBJ1-1|TRBV6-1|many|15
TGTGCCAGCAGTACTCCATCGCTCCGGGACACTGAAGCTTTCTTT
CASSTPSLRDTEAFF
>NA|TRBJ1-6|TRBV18|many|14
TGTGCCAGCTCACCAAGGGACACTTCTTCACCCCTCCACTTT
CASSPRDTSSPLHF
>NA|TRBJ2-1|TRBV12-3/TRBV12-4|many|11
TGTGCCAGCAGCTCAACTCATGAGCAGTTCTTC
CASSSTHEQFF
>NA|TRBJ1-6|TRBV7-2|many|15
TGTGCCAGCAGCCGTGGGGGGAGCTATAATTCACCCCTCCACTTT
CASSRGGSYNSPLHF
>NA|TRBJ1-5|TRBV6-1|many|13
TGTGCCAGCAGTGAGGGATTGAATCAGCCCCAGCATTTT
CASSEGLNQPQHF
>NA|TRBJ1-6|TRBV30|NA|17
TGTGCCTGGAGTGTACCTCCTGGCGGGAACTATAATTCACCCCTCCACTTT
CAWSVPPGGNYNSPLHF
>NA|TRBJ1-5|TRBV19|many|15
TGTGCCAGTAGTAACCAGGCAATAAGCAATCAGCCCCAGCATTTT
CASSNQAISNQPQHF
>TRBD1|TRBJ1-1|TRBV2|many|16
TGTGCCATAAACCGGGACAGGGAATTTTTAGTCACTGAAGCTTTCTTT
CAINRDREFLVTEAFF
>NA|TRBJ1-6|TRBV28|many|16
TGTGCCAGCAATCGTGGGGGAGGATCCTATAATTCACCCCTCCACTTT
CASNRGGGSYNSPLHF
>TRBD1|TRBJ1-1|TRBV5-4|NA|16
TGTGCCAGCAGCGATGGGACAGGGACCCTCCGGGCTGAAGCTTTCTTT
CASSDGTGTLRAEAFF
>TRBD2|TRBJ2-5|TRBV5-6|NA|15
TGTGCCAGCAGCTTATTAGCGGGAGGAGAAGAGACCCAGTACTTC
CASSLLAGGEETQYF
>TRBD1|TRBJ1-2|TRBV16|few|16
TGTGCCAGCAGCCAATCGGGCCCAGGGGGTGGTTATGGCTACACCTTC
CASSQSGPGGGYGYTF
>TRBD1|TRBJ2-2|TRBV7-6|NA|17
TGTGCCAGCAGCCAGGGTGAAGGGGGCCCTAACACCGGGGAGCTGTTTTTT
CASSQGEGGPNTGELFF
>NA|TRBJ2-1|TRBV24-1|many|11
TGTGCCACCAGTGATTTCTATGAGCAGTTCTTC
CATSDFYEQFF
>NA|TRBJ1-1|TRBV6-1|NA|17
TGTGCCAGCAGCCCCGGGGGGGGGCTCAGGTCGGACACTGAAGCTTTCTTT
CASSPGGGLRSDTEAFF
>TRBD2|TRBJ2-7|TRBV20-1|few|14
TGCAGTGCTAGAGTTCGGGGGGGGGACTACGAGCAGTACTTC
CSARVRGGDYEQYF
>NA|TRBJ1-3|TRBV9|NA|16
TGTGCCAGCAGCAAGCAGGGGTTCTTCTCTGGAAACACCATATATTTT
CASSKQGFFSGNTIYF
>NA|TRBJ2-6|TRBV15|NA|16
TGTGCCACCAGCAGAGATGGGGACTCTGGGGCCAACGTCCTGACTTTC
CATSRDGDSGANVLTF
>TRBD2|TRBJ2-3|TRBV4-1|NA|19
TGCGCCAGCAGCCAAGATCCCGGGACTAGCGGGTCCCCCACAGATACGCAGTATTTT
CASSQDPGTSGSPTDTQYF
>TRBD2|TRBJ2-5|TRBV20-1|many|12
TGCAGTGCTGCTCTAGCGGAAGAGACCCAGTACTTC
CSAALAEETQYF
>NA|TRBJ2-7|TRBV7-9|many|14
TGTGCCAGCAGCTTATACCAGGGCGCCTACGAGCAGTACTTC
CASSLYQGAYEQYF